Below, 8 T cell receptor beta chains from the same sample are listed, as sequenced in a study of cytotoxic CD8 clonotypes in ibrutinib-treated CLL. The repertoire was sequenced with immunoSEQ multiplex PCR; TCRdb's copy has only in-frame clones and lacks some. The sample has fewer than 100,000 clones, about 86% seen once. The sample consisted of PBMCs, taken before ibrutinib treatment. Receptors were obtained from a human donor with chronic lymphocytic leukemia.

The chain is built from TRBV5-1 and TRBJ2-5; possibly TRBD2 for D (6 bases). The length of the CDR3 is 17 residues. The V and J ends lost 0 bases and 2 bases respectively, with 17 bases between them. CDR1 is SGHRS, CDR2 YFSETQ, per germline. The CDR3 loop is CASSLVAGSRGQETQYF. CDR3 in DNA: TGCGCCAGCAGCTTGGTTGCCGGGAGCCGGGGGCAAGAGACCCAGTACTTC.

The chain carries TRBV7-8 and TRBJ2-2, with D possibly TRBD1 on 5 matching bases. The CDR3 runs 14 residues. The V gene lost 8 bases and the J gene lost 0 bases, with 10 bases spanning the gap. CDR1 and CDR2 (germline): SGHVS, FQNEAQ. The CDR3 is CASRVGPNTGELFF. In DNA, the CDR3 is TGTGCCAGCCGCGTGGGGCCGAACACCGGGGAGCTGTTTTTT.

The rearrangement uses TRBV27 and TRBJ1-4; unclear D gene. This CDR3 has 15 amino acids. Germline values: CDR1 MNHEY, CDR2 SMNVEV (reference sequence). Trimming removed 1 base from V and 4 bases from J, with 10 bases in between. The CDR3 loop is CASSLLEGRNEKLFF. CDR3 coding DNA: TGTGCCAGCAGTTTATTGGAGGGTCGTAATGAAAAACTGTTTTTT. Full variable domain (outside the CDR3, taken from reference TRBV27 and TRBJ1-4): EAQVTQNPRYLITVTGKKLTVTCSQNMNHEYMSWYRQDPGLGLRQIYYSMNVEVTDKGDVPEGYKVSRKEKRNFPLILESPSPNQTSLYFCASSLLEGRNEKLFFGSGTQLSVL.

In DNA, the CDR3 is TGCGCCAGCAGTCATCCGTATCGCGACGAGCAGTACTTC. This gives the protein CASSHPYRDEQYF. V gene TRBV23-1 combines with J gene TRBJ2-7; D is undetermined. TRBV23-1 is an ORF for which the function is uncertain. V was trimmed by 3 bases and J by 5 bases, leaving 11 bases between them. This CDR3 has 13 residues.

The chain uses TRBV5-1 and TRBJ1-3; TRBD1 matches 9 bases. The trim removed 4 bases at V and 7 bases at J, leaving 6 bases unmatched. Germline V gives CDR1 SGHRS, CDR2 YFSETQ. The CDR3 extends over 14 amino acids. The CDR3 sequence is CASSQQGAGNTIYF. In nucleotides, the CDR3 is TGCGCCAGCAGCCAACAGGGGGCCGGGAACACCATATATTTT.

V is TRBV9 and J is TRBJ1-4; the match to TRBD1 covers 9 bases. The CDR3 is made up of 14 amino acids. With V trimmed by 4 bases and J by 7 bases, 5 bases remained unmatched. CDR1 is SGDLS and CDR2 is YYNGEE in the germline V gene. DNA for the CDR3: TGTGCCAGCAGCCCGGGACAGGGTCTTGAAAAACTGTTTTTT. It translates to CASSPGQGLEKLFF.

The rearrangement links TRBV5-1 to TRBJ2-1, with 12 bases lining up with TRBD2. The CDR3 sequence is 16 residues long. V gave up 0 bases and J gave up 7 bases; unmatched junction bases: 5. The V gene's germline CDR1 is SGHRS and CDR2 YFSETQ. In DNA form, the CDR3 reads TGCGCCAGCAGCTTGGACCTAGCGGGAGGGAGAAATGAGCAGTTCTTC. Translating it yields CASSLDLAGGRNEQFF.

This clone was recorded once. The V and J genes are TRBV19 and TRBJ1-5; no clear D gene. This CDR3 has 14 residues. The germline V and J ends were trimmed by 7 bases and 4 bases, with 14 bases remaining between them. The germline V gene encodes CDR1 LNHDA and CDR2 SQIVND (reference sequence). The CDR3 nucleotides read TGTGCCAGTACGTGGAGGGAATCTAATCAGCCCCAGCATTTT. It yields the protein CASTWRESNQPQHF.